One sample yielded the 10 T cell receptor beta chains listed below, sequenced in a study of neurological immune-mediated disorders. TCRdb fed the 5' RACE reads into MiXCR, producing one record per CDR3 protein. Of 36,000 or so distinct CDR3 sequences in the sample, about 9.3% were seen once. The sequenced material came from PBMCs. Receptors originate from a woman under 40 with HTLV-1-associated myelopathy (HAM/TSP).

This clonotype has a count of ten or more. The chain links TRBV12-3 or TRBV12-4 to TRBJ1-2; the D is unclear. The CDR3 sequence is 14 residues long. Trimming stripped 6 bases from V and 8 bases from J, with 19 bases between. In DNA, the CDR3 is TGTGCCAGCAGGGCCTTGTGGGCAACGGGAGGCTACACCTTC. Encoded protein: CASRALWATGGYTF.

This clonotype has ten or more counts. The DNA for the CDR3 is TGTGCCAGCAGCTTAGGGGGGCTGGTTGGCTACACCTTC. It encodes CASSLGGLVGYTF. The genes are TRBV7-9 and TRBJ1-2; a possible D gene is TRBD1 (6 bases). The V end was cut by 1 base, the J end by 7 bases, with 10 bases between. CDR3 length: 13 residues. Germline CDR1 and CDR2: SEHNR and FQNEAQ (reference sequence).

This clonotype was counted many times. The J gene is TRBJ1-2, the V gene TRBV20-1; possibly TRBD1 for D (5 bases). CDR3 size: 12 residues. Germline V gene sequence: CDR1 DFQATT, CDR2 SNEGSKA (reference sequence). The DNA for the CDR3 is TGCAGGTCAGGGACGTTAAAAATAGGCTACACCTTC. The encoded protein is CRSGTLKIGYTF.

This clonotype was counted many times. The J gene is TRBJ1-6, the V gene TRBV7-2, with TRBD1 matching over 9 bases. Germline values: CDR1 SGHTA, CDR2 FQGNSA. Germline trimming cut 3 bases from V and 12 bases from J; bases unmatched to any gene: 6. The CDR3 has 14 residues. The CDR3 DNA reads TGTGCCAGCAGCTTCCCGGGACAGGGTGTACCCCTCCACTTT. It encodes CASSFPGQGVPLHF.

This chain connects TRBV5-1 to TRBJ2-1; tentatively, D is TRBD2 (6 bases). CDR1 SGHRS and CDR2 YFSETQ come from the germline V gene. This CDR3 region has 16 residues. The V end lost 0 bases, the J end lost 3 bases, and 13 bases lay between the germline ends. The CDR3 sequence: CASSLGLLAIYNEQFF. The CDR3 region has the DNA TGCGCCAGCAGCTTGGGTCTACTAGCAATCTACAATGAGCAGTTCTTC.

This clonotype appeared many times. The chain carries TRBV5-1 and TRBJ1-6; D gene unclear. The V end lost 3 bases, the J end lost 1 base, and 14 bases lay between the germline ends. CDR1 is SGHRS, CDR2 YFSETQ, per germline. The CDR3 loop spans 17 amino acids. CDR3 sequence reads: CASSSQLQGSYNSPLHF. The CDR3 coding sequence is TGCGCCAGCAGCTCACAATTACAAGGATCCTATAATTCACCCCTCCACTTT.

This clonotype is medium-sized (0.01 to 0.1%) in the sample. The chain is built from TRBV7-9 and TRBJ1-1, with D possibly matching TRBD1 (5 bases). Between the trimmed V and J ends, which lost 8 bases and 5 bases, there was a span of 15 bases. The length of the CDR3 is 13 residues. Germline V gives CDR1 SEHNR, CDR2 FQNEAQ (reference sequence). CDR3 in amino acids: CASGKEGRTEAFF. In nucleotides, the CDR3 is TGTGCCAGCGGGAAGGAGGGGCGAACTGAAGCTTTCTTT. The whole variable domain, remainder taken from reference TRBV7-9 and TRBJ1-1, is DTGVSQNPRHKITKRGQNVTFRCDPISEHNRLYWYRQTLGQGPEFLTYFQNEAQLEKSRLLSDRFSAERPKGSFSTLEIQRTEQGDSAMYLCASGKEGRTEAFFGQGTRLTVV.

This clonotype has at least ten counts. CDR3 nucleotides: TGCGCCAGCAGCCCCAACACGTTTGTGAACATTCAGTACTTC. Translated, it gives CASSPNTFVNIQYF. The genes are TRBV5-1 and TRBJ2-4; D not resolved. CDR1 is SGHRS and CDR2 is YFSETQ in the germline V gene. CDR3 length: 14 amino acids. V was clipped by 4 bases and J by 7 bases, with 15 bases between them.

This clonotype was picked up many times. This sequence joins TRBV20-1 and TRBJ2-1; D is perhaps TRBD1 or TRBD2 (6 bases each). With 5 bases removed from V and 1 base from J, the gap between germline ends came to 12 bases. The CDR3 is 14 residues long. Germline V lookup: CDR1 DFQATT, CDR2 SNEGSKA (reference sequence). The CDR3 loop is CSADRGPSYNEQFF. Here the CDR3 DNA reads TGCAGTGCTGACCGGGGGCCGTCCTACAATGAGCAGTTCTTC.

This clonotype has at least ten counts. The rearrangement uses TRBV20-1 and TRBJ2-3; TRBD2 aligns across 13 bases. Germline V gene lookup returns CDR1 DFQATT and CDR2 SNEGSKA (reference sequence). The CDR3 runs to 17 residues. J lost 3 bases, V lost 5 bases, and 11 bases had no gene match. The CDR3 sequence: CSAASPLLAGGTDTQYF. CDR3 coding DNA: TGCAGTGCTGCCTCGCCCCTACTAGCGGGGGGGACAGATACGCAGTATTTT.